Following are 27 T cell receptor beta chains from one sample sequenced in a study of regulatory dendritic cells for organ transplantation. The protocol was immunoSEQ multiplex PCR, while the TCRdb copy is restricted to in-frame clones and leaves out a portion. The data hold some 29,000 clones, with 80% to 85% observed a single time. The sample comprised naive CD4+ T cells from blood. Specified subset: CD45RA+ naive T cells. All receptors derive from a human donor in good health.

V and J are TRBV19 and TRBJ2-2; possible D gene TRBD2, 6 bases. V dropped 3 bases and J dropped 7 bases, with 15 bases sitting between them. CDR3 length: 15 amino acids. CDR1 and CDR2 from the germline V gene are LNHDA and SQIVND (reference sequence). CDR3 coding DNA: TGTGCCAGTAGTATGGGGCAGGGCGGGGTCGGGGAGCTGTTTTTT. The encoded protein is CASSMGQGGVGELFF.

The rearrangement joins TRBV7-9 to TRBJ1-1, with D tentatively TRBD1 (6 bases). The V gene lost 1 base and the J gene lost 5 bases, with 8 bases spanning the gap. CDR3 length equals 13 residues. CDR1 SEHNR and CDR2 FQNEAQ come from the germline V gene (reference sequence). CDR3 nucleotides: TGTGCCAGCAGCTTAGAGAGGGGGACTGAAGCTTTCTTT. This encodes CASSLERGTEAFF.

The chain joins TRBV5-1 to TRBJ1-2, with TRBD1 matching over 9 bases. There are 16 residues in the CDR3. CDR1 and CDR2 from the germline V gene are SGHRS and YFSETQ. V lost 4 bases, J lost 3 bases, and 10 bases stayed unmatched. The CDR3 spells CASSPSRTGVDYGYTF. The CDR3 DNA is TGCGCCAGCAGCCCCTCCCGGACAGGGGTGGACTATGGCTACACCTTC.

The chain is built from TRBV7-3 and TRBJ1-1; tentatively, D is TRBD1 (6 bases). The germline V gene has CDR1 SGHTA and CDR2 FQGTGA. Between the trimmed V and J ends, which lost 1 base and 7 bases, there was a span of 10 bases. The CDR3 runs 13 residues. CDR3 bases: TGTGCCAGCAGCTTAAGATTGGACAGTGAAGCTTTCTTT. Amino acid sequence: CASSLRLDSEAFF.

This chain links TRBV7-9 with TRBJ2-7; 10 bases are shared with TRBD2. The CDR3 extends over 18 amino acids. Germline V gene lookup returns CDR1 SEHNR and CDR2 FQNEAQ (reference sequence). The V gene end was trimmed by 0 bases and the J gene end by 1 base; junction bases not matched to a gene: 9. The CDR3 DNA sequence: TGTGCCAGCAGCTTAGCGGCTAGCGGGGGCCTTAAGTCCTACGAGCAGTACTTC. Residues: CASSLAASGGLKSYEQYF.

The rearrangement links TRBV11-2 to TRBJ1-1; D remains ambiguous. The CDR3 extends over 15 amino acids. Germline lookup yields CDR1 SGHAT and CDR2 FQNNGV. Trimming took off 3 bases at V and 7 bases at J, with 18 bases between the two ends. CDR3 protein: CASSLGNARRGEAFF. The CDR3 DNA reads TGTGCCAGCAGCTTGGGGAACGCCCGGCGGGGTGAAGCTTTCTTT.

This clone was picked up a small number of times. The rearrangement links TRBV18 to TRBJ1-1, with TRBD1 identical over 9 bases. The V gene end was trimmed by 2 bases and the J gene end by 0 bases; junction bases not matched to a gene: 4. Per germline, CDR1 KGHSH and CDR2 LQKENI. The CDR3 consists of 16 residues. The CDR3 region has the DNA TGTGCCAGCTCACCAGGGACAGGGCGAATGAACACTGAAGCTTTCTTT. It translates to CASSPGTGRMNTEAFF.

Remarks on this clone: The germline gene is not matched at one end of the junction; a read error may be the cause. The rearrangement links TRBV19 to TRBJ1-1; D possibly corresponds to TRBD1 (5 bases). The germline V gene has CDR1 LNHDA and CDR2 SQIVND (reference sequence). This CDR3 comprises 13 residues. This CDR3 is CASSPSGNAEAFF. The CDR3 region has the DNA TGTGCCAGTAGTCCATCAGGGAACGCTGAAGCTTTCTTT.

The rearrangement uses TRBV4-1 and TRBJ1-4, with D maybe TRBD1 (5 bases). This CDR3 has 17 residues. The V end lost 0 bases, the J end lost 6 bases, and 17 bases lay between the germline ends. Germline V gene sequence: CDR1 MGHRA, CDR2 YSYEKL. The CDR3 nucleotides are TGCGCCAGCAGCCAAGAAGGGGTCAGTCCACACCATGAAAAACTGTTTTTT. It codes for CASSQEGVSPHHEKLFF.

The chain uses TRBV2 and TRBJ2-7; the match to TRBD1 covers 8 bases. Germline V gives CDR1 SNHLY, CDR2 FYNNEI. Trimming removed 7 bases from V and 5 bases from J; junction bases left unmatched: 10. This CDR3 has 14 residues. For the CDR3, the DNA is TGTGCCAGCACCCCGGACAGGGCGGGCCACGAGCAGTACTTC. Its protein product is CASTPDRAGHEQYF.

In its sample, this clone was seen once. CDR3 nucleotides: TGTGCCAGCAGCTTACGGACAAACCTTTACGAGCAGTACTTC. Translation gives CASSLRTNLYEQYF. The chain combines TRBV11-2 with TRBJ2-7, with D possibly matching TRBD1 (5 bases). Germline lookup yields CDR1 SGHAT and CDR2 FQNNGV. V lost 2 bases and J lost 4, with 12 bases in between. The CDR3 runs 14 residues.

The rearrangement uses TRBV5-6 and TRBJ2-5; 8 bases line up with TRBD2. The V and J ends lost 1 base and 5 bases, in that order; junction bases with no gene match: 10. Germline assignment: CDR1 SGHDT and CDR2 YYEEEE. The CDR3 length is 16 residues. The CDR3 DNA sequence: TGTGCCAGCAGCTTGTCTAATAGCGGGGCTCTGGAGACCCAGTACTTC. It codes for CASSLSNSGALETQYF.

V is TRBV9 and J is TRBJ2-1; 15 bases agree with TRBD2. This CDR3 is 16 amino acids long. Trimming removed 3 bases from V and 11 bases from J; junction bases left unmatched: 9. Germline V gene data show CDR1 as SGDLS and CDR2 as YYNGEE. CDR3 sequence (DNA): TGTGCCAGCAGCGAGGGACTAGCGGGGGGCCAAAGACAGCAGTTCTTC. Protein sequence: CASSEGLAGGQRQQFF.

The chain carries TRBV11-2 and TRBJ1-3, with D tentatively TRBD1 (5 bases). Trimming cost V 3 bases and J 2 bases, with 20 bases left between them. Germline V CDR1 and CDR2: SGHAT, FQNNGV. This CDR3 has 18 amino acids. CDR3 sequence: CASSLSRDVWTTGNTIYF. CDR3 bases: TGTGCCAGCAGCTTGTCCAGGGATGTTTGGACTACTGGAAACACCATATATTTT.

The chain is built from TRBV7-9 and TRBJ1-6, with D perhaps TRBD1 (5 bases). This CDR3 is built from 18 residues. Looked up from germline, CDR1 is SEHNR and CDR2 is FQNEAQ (reference sequence). The V gene lost 6 bases and the J gene lost 4 bases, with 22 bases spanning the gap. CDR3 DNA sequence: TGTGCCAGCAGGGGGGGAGGGTCCGCTACGTGGTATAATTCACCCCTCCACTTT. Protein sequence: CASRGGGSATWYNSPLHF.

J is TRBJ1-2 and V is TRBV18; TRBD1 agrees at 9 bases. Unmatched junction bases numbered 8, after V lost 3 bases and J lost 6 bases. This CDR3 contains 15 residues. Germline V gives CDR1 KGHSH, CDR2 LQKENI. The CDR3 reads CASSPPTTGGDGYTF. CDR3 in DNA: TGTGCCAGCTCACCTCCGACTACAGGGGGCGATGGCTACACCTTC.

This sequence joins TRBV2 and TRBJ1-1; no firm D call. From germline, CDR1 is SNHLY and CDR2 FYNNEI. The length of the CDR3 is 12 residues. Trimming left V 6 bases short and J 7 bases short, with 12 bases between. The CDR3 spells CASRADSYEAFF. DNA of the CDR3: TGTGCCAGCAGGGCGGACTCATATGAAGCTTTCTTT. Using reference TRBV2 and TRBJ1-1 for the parts outside the CDR3, the full variable domain is EPEVTQTPSHQVTQMGQEVILRCVPISNHLYFYWYRQILGQKVEFLVSFYNNEISEKSEIFDDQFSVERPDGSNFTLKIRSTKLEDSAMYFCASRADSYEAFFGQGTRLTVV.

V usage is TRBV4-2 and J usage is TRBJ2-5; D is undetermined. Trimming took 4 bases from V and 1 from J, leaving 7 bases between them. Germline loops: CDR1 LGHNA, CDR2 YNFKEQ. This CDR3 contains 13 residues. The DNA for the CDR3 is TGTGCCAGCAGCCCCCACAGCCAAGAGACCCAGTACTTC. As protein: CASSPHSQETQYF.

V gene TRBV5-1 combines with J gene TRBJ2-2, with a tentative D call TRBD2 (6 bases). Between the trimmed V and J ends, which lost 2 bases and 0 bases, there was a span of 11 bases. The length of the CDR3 is 16 residues. Germline lookup yields CDR1 SGHRS and CDR2 YFSETQ. CDR3 in DNA: TGCGCCAGCAGCTTCACCGGGACTTCGAACACCGGGGAGCTGTTTTTT. Amino acid sequence: CASSFTGTSNTGELFF.

This clone turned up a few times. The chain combines TRBV4-2 with TRBJ1-2, with D perhaps matching TRBD1 (5 bases). Germline CDR1 is LGHNA and CDR2 is YNFKEQ. V was trimmed by 0 bases and J by 8 bases, leaving 13 bases between them. There are 14 residues in the CDR3. The chain's CDR3 is CASSQEHPGGGYTF. In DNA form, the CDR3 reads TGTGCCAGCAGCCAAGAGCATCCCGGGGGAGGCTACACCTTC.

The V and J genes are TRBV18 and TRBJ2-1; 9 nucleotides line up with TRBD1. V trimming: 0 bases; J trimming: 4 bases; junction bases outside the gene matches: 4. The CDR3 is 16 amino acids. The germline gives CDR1 KGHSH, CDR2 LQKENI. The CDR3 sequence: CASSPPGGQGYNEQFF. The CDR3 DNA reads TGTGCCAGCTCACCACCGGGGGGACAGGGTTACAATGAGCAGTTCTTC.

The genes are TRBV14 and TRBJ2-5; D gene uncertain. Germline values: CDR1 SGHDN, CDR2 FVKESK. Trimming took off 1 base at V and 4 bases at J, with 7 bases between the two ends. The CDR3 consists of 13 residues. The DNA for the CDR3 is TGTGCCAGCAGCCAAGCTTGGAGAGAGACCCAGTACTTC. It yields the protein CASSQAWRETQYF. Combining the CDR3 with reference TRBV14 and TRBJ2-5 gives the whole variable domain EAGVTQFPSHSVIEKGQTVTLRCDPISGHDNLYWYRRVMGKEIKFLLHFVKESKQDESGMPNNRFLAERTGGTYSTLKVQPAELEDSGVYFCASSQAWRETQYFGPGTRLLVL.

The chain links TRBV18 to TRBJ2-7; TRBD1 agrees at 7 bases. CDR3 length: 17 amino acids. The germline V gene encodes CDR1 KGHSH and CDR2 LQKENI. Losses at the gene ends were 1 base for V and 3 bases for J; bases not matched to a gene: 12. This chain's CDR3 is CASSPQETGSIVYEQYF. CDR3 coding DNA: TGTGCCAGCTCACCACAGGAGACAGGGTCTATCGTCTACGAGCAGTACTTC. The variable domain in full, with the rest retrieved from reference TRBV18 and TRBJ2-7, is NAGVMQNPRHLVRRRGQEARLRCSPMKGHSHVYWYRQLPEEGLKFMVYLQKENIIDESGMPKERFSAEFPKEGPSILRIQQVVRGDSAAYFCASSPQETGSIVYEQYFGPGTRLTVT.

V and J are TRBV5-1 and TRBJ1-3; D might be TRBD1 (5 bases). The CDR3 spans 14 residues. Germline-derived CDR1 and CDR2 are SGHRS and YFSETQ. V gave up 3 bases and J gave up 2 bases, with 9 bases separating them. This CDR3 reads CASSSPGTGNTIYF. CDR3 DNA: TGCGCCAGCAGCTCCCCAGGGACTGGAAACACCATATATTTT.

This clone was observed a handful of times. V gene TRBV5-6 combines with J gene TRBJ1-5, with D perhaps matching TRBD1 (5 bases). Germline V CDR1 and CDR2: SGHDT, YYEEEE. This CDR3 region has 14 residues. V dropped 0 bases and J dropped 2 bases, with 6 bases sitting between them. This chain's CDR3 is CASSLEGGNQPQHF. DNA of the CDR3: TGTGCCAGCAGCTTGGAAGGGGGCAATCAGCCCCAGCATTTT.

V gene TRBV7-2 combines with J gene TRBJ1-1; TRBD1 is a possible D gene (6 bases). Germline V gives CDR1 SGHTA, CDR2 FQGNSA. Trimming took off 2 bases at V and 3 bases at J, with 13 bases between the two ends. The CDR3 has 15 residues. The CDR3 loop is CASSLRGYGDTEAFF. The CDR3, as DNA: TGTGCCAGCAGCTTAAGGGGGTACGGTGACACTGAAGCTTTCTTT.

The chain combines TRBV18 with TRBJ2-7; weak D call: TRBD2 (7 bases). Germline CDR1 reads KGHSH; CDR2 reads LQKENI. With 0 bases removed from V and 0 bases from J, the gap between germline ends came to 15 bases. The CDR3 is 17 residues long. The DNA for the CDR3 is TGTGCCAGCTCACCACCCTCGTGGGGGGGCGACTCCTACGAGCAGTACTTC. Translated: CASSPPSWGGDSYEQYF.